The entry below gives a single T cell receptor (beta chain) sequence along with its context. Its specificity is not known. This sample was taken from a study of T cells in localized non-small cell lung cancer. Overall study findings and caveats: Uninvolved adjacent lung showed peak T cell clonality, exceeding tumor. Appearing in adjacent lung were a median 57 of the top 100 tumor clones. Elevated blood T cell density was associated with longer overall survival. Sequencing covered just one tumor region, so heterogeneity cannot be ruled out.

CDR1 is SEHNR, CDR2 FQNEAQ, per germline (reference sequence). V was trimmed by 2 bases and J by 0 bases, leaving 10 bases between them. The CDR3 totals 16 residues. Some clones are missing from TCRdb's copy, which holds only in-frame ones; the method was immunoSEQ multiplex PCR. In the table there are about 18,000 clones, roughly four fifths of which are singletons. Sequences were derived from peripheral blood, sampled before any cancer treatment. This chain links TRBV7-9 with TRBJ1-4; no firm D call. The sequence was obtained from a female donor of 60 years or more with stage I lung adenocarcinoma. The CDR3 DNA reads TGTGCCAGCAGCTTATACACAAGCGCAACTAATGAAAAACTGTTTTTT. As protein: CASSLYTSATNEKLFF.